This TCR beta chain originates from a study of blood T cell repertoires in COVID-19. Background on the study: Acute and convalescent COVID-19 samples came from the United States, Italy and Spain. T cells, B-cell-depleted T cells, or PBMCs supplied cDNA or gDNA.

Original processing notes: Cell counts per sample came from amplifying reference gene primers. Sequencing was performed with immunoSEQ multiplex PCR; in TCRdb, only in-frame clones are kept and a portion is missing. V and J calls and clone size are as listed in that table; D and trimming were resolved from the DNA. The sample consists of fewer than 200,000 clones, about 87% of them appearing once. This CDR3 is built from 13 residues. The ends were cut back, 6 bases at V and 4 bases at J, with 10 bases in the middle. From germline, CDR1 is MNHNY and CDR2 SVGAGI (reference sequence). The J gene is TRBJ1-5, the V gene TRBV6-6; possibly TRBD1 for D (5 bases). This TCR came from a man between 60 and 70 years old with acute or convalescent COVID-19. The sequencing input was peripheral blood. CDR3 sequence reads: CASSLRGNQPQHF. CDR3 coding DNA: TGTGCCAGCAGCCTTAGGGGAAATCAGCCCCAGCATTTT.